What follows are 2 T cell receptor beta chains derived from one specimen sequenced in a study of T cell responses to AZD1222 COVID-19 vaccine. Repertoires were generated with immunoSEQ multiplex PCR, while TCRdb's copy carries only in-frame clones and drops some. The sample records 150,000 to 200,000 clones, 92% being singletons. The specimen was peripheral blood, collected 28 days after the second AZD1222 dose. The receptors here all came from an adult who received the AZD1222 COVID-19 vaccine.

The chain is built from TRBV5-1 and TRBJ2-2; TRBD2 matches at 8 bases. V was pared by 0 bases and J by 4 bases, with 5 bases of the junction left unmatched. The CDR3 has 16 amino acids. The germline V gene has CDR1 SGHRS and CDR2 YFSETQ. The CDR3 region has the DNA TGCGCCAGCAGCTTGGGTGTAGCGGGGTCCACCGGGGAGCTGTTTTTT. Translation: CASSLGVAGSTGELFF.

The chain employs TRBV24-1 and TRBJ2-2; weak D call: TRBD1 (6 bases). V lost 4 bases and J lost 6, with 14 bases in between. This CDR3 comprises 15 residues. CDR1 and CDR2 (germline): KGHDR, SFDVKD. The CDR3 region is CATSDPTNRAGELFF. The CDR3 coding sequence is TGTGCCACCAGTGACCCTACTAACAGGGCCGGGGAGCTGTTTTTT.